The entry below describes one T cell receptor (beta chain). Its antigen has not been determined. The record has no base qualities; no much larger clone is one base away. The entire isolated RNA was reverse transcribed using the High Capacity cDNA Reverse Transcription Kit, and thus expressed TCRB transcripts were sequenced. Deep immunoSEQ sequencing was applied to naive, central memory and regulatory T cell samples, giving an average of approximately 3.8 million total reads per sample. Sorted cells were lysed in RLT buffer and RNA was extracted with DNase-treated RNeasy Micro or Mini kits, depending on cell number. Each cell subset was processed separately to prevent cross-contamination, with patient and healthy donor samples processed together. The immunoSEQ multiplex PCR was used to amplify TCRB sequences from cDNA, generating 87-bp fragments that spanned the CDR3 region. The amplicons were sequenced using the Illumina HiSeq platform. The published analysis was carried out like this. Synthetic template baselines were used to correct PCR bias computationally, reads within Hamming distance 2 were collapsed, and singletons that could not be merged were discarded. By aligning reads against IMGT, V, D and J genes, CDR3 length, and insertions or deletions at six rearrangement sites were assigned. Within each subset, clonotype counts were normalized to the number of sorted cells before true diversity and Gini coefficients were calculated with the tcR R package. The overlap coefficient, calculated on TCRB nucleotide sequences, was used to measure repertoire sharing. TCRdb holds this immuneACCESS table with in-frame rearrangements only. Some clones are missing; in checked studies, unresolved V genes explain under half, and the rest has no known cause. The D gene and trimming were derived from the DNA, and the V and J assignments and clone size from that table. For this sample the table gives 150,000 to 200,000 clones, of which 7.5% to 8.5% were detected only once. About 0.5% of the sample is held by the ten biggest clonotypes.

Each donor gave one peripheral blood draw, roughly 110 mL on average, collected into heparinised tubes. A BD FACSAria II and a panel including CD45RO, CCR7, CD25, CD127, CD95 and CD27 were used to sort naive, central memory, regulatory and stem cell-like memory CD4+ T cells. Every sorted population had a purity above 95%. Right away, PBMCs were isolated by Lymphoprep density gradient centrifugation and were stained directly, with no culture step. To minimize batch effects, samples were stained and sorted in pairs, one healthy donor with one patient per experiment. The sample is drawn from a study of beta chain features in type 1 diabetes (dated by TCRdb to the late 2010s). Study-wide context: Mean age, gender distribution, total cell number and subset yield were not different between patients and healthy donors. A total of around 110,000,000 sorted cells were examined across all samples, and RNA yield correlated strongly with the number of cells per subset. The study compared the TCRB repertoires of sorted circulating CD4+ T cell subsets in recently diagnosed type 1 diabetes patients with those in matched healthy donors. Regulatory and stem cell-like memory subsets were obtained from only 8 patients and about eight healthy donors, while naive and central memory subsets were obtained from all 30 or so donors. The paper's findings and limits, for the study overall: In all four CD4+ subsets, TCRB CDR3 length was moderately but significantly shorter in type 1 diabetes patients. Naive, central memory and regulatory TCRB repertoires appeared more similar among patients than among healthy donors. Sequencing cDNA rather than genomic DNA could over-represent highly expressing activated cells, although activation and CD3 levels did not differ between groups. PCR might favor shorter templates, but patient and control samples were amplified and corrected together, so any skew would affect both groups equally. Only small numbers of individuals were included in the HLA sub-analyses, which left unresolved whether HLA type had any influence on TCRB rearrangement. At VDJ recombination sites, type 1 diabetes patients had fewer insertions and more deleted nucleotides, which implies abnormalities in thymic rearrangement.

For this chain, trimming is 4 bases at the V end and 11 bases at the J end, and the number of junction bases without a gene match is 11. Counted from cysteine to phenylalanine, this CDR3 has 15 amino acids. Left in the record is the CDR3 DNA by itself, 45 bases read in frame from the first base. The germline V gene specifies SGHTA as CDR1 and FQGNSA as CDR2. Sequencing was done on a sample of central memory CD4+ T cells from blood. This TCR was recovered from a young man with type 1 diabetes. The sequence joins TRBV7-2 to TRBJ1-6, and 7 bases in between align with TRBD1. This receptor carries the CDR3 CASSSVGLQGPPLHF. In nucleotide form, the sequence is TGTGCCAGCAGCTCCGTCGGGCTACAGGGGCCACCCCTCCACTTT.